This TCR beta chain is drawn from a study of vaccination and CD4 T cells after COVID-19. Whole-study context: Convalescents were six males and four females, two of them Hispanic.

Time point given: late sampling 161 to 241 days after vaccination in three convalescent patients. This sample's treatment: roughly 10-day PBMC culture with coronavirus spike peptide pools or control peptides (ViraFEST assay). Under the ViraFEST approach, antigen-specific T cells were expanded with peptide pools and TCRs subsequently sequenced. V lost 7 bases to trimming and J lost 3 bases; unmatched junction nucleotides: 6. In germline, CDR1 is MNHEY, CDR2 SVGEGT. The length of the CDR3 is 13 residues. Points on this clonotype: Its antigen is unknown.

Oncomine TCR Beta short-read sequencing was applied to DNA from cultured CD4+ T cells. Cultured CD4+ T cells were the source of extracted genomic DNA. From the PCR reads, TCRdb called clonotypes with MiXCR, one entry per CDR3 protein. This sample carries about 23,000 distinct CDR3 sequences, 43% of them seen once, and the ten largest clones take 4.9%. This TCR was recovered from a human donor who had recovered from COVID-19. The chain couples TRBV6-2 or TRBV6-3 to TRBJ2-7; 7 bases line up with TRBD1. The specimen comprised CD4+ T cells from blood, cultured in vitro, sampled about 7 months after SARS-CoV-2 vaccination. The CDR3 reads CASNPTGYYEQYF. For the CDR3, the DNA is TGTGCCAGCAACCCGACAGGGTACTACGAGCAGTACTTC.